Below, 9 T cell receptor beta chains from the same sample are listed, as sequenced in a study of breast tumors, draining lymph nodes, adjacent tissues. One entry per CDR3 protein, called by TCRdb with MiXCR from the multiplex PCR reads. The repertoire holds some 130,000 distinct CDR3 sequences, under 25% seen once, with around 2.6% in the top ten. The lymph nodes were axillary draining lymph nodes from breast cancer patients. Source material: axillary lymph node tissue. Every receptor here comes from a female donor with breast cancer. Some clones in this sample may be carry-over from other donors' samples.

On this clonotype itself: A much larger clonotype is one base distant, so this may be a read error. The chain recombines TRBV6-4 with TRBJ1-5; D perhaps matches TRBD1 (6 bases). This CDR3 spans 15 amino acids. Germline V gene lookup returns CDR1 MRHNA and CDR2 SNTAGT. The CDR3 loop is CAGRNPDRLNQPQHF. The DNA for the CDR3 is TGTGCCGGCAGAAATCCCGACAGGCTCAATCAGCCCCAGCATTTT.

V is TRBV28 and J is TRBJ2-1, with TRBD2 matching over 8 bases. This CDR3 region has 14 residues. Unmatched junction bases numbered 8, after V lost 4 bases and J lost 9 bases. Germline V gene lookup returns CDR1 MDHEN and CDR2 SYDVKM. As DNA, the CDR3 is TGTGCCAGCAGTTGGGGACTAGTTGGGGGTGAGCAGTTCTTC. Protein product: CASSWGLVGGEQFF.

This clonotype was observed at least ten times. The V and J genes are TRBV20-1 and TRBJ2-1, with D perhaps TRBD2 (7 bases). Germline V lookup: CDR1 DFQATT, CDR2 SNEGSKA (reference sequence). Trimming left V 0 bases short and J 9 bases short, with 12 bases between. The CDR3 is 13 amino acids. CDR3 sequence (DNA): TGCAGTGCTAGAGATTGGGAGGGGGGTGAGCAGTTCTTC. It encodes CSARDWEGGEQFF.

The sample holds many counts of this clonotype. The gene calls are TRBV4-1 and TRBJ2-7; D ambiguous. The CDR3 loop spans 13 amino acids. The germline CDR1 and CDR2 sequences are MGHRA and YSYEKL. The V end lost 3 bases, the J end lost 2 bases, and 8 bases lay between the germline ends. CDR3 sequence reads: CASSHLRTYEQYF. Written as DNA, the CDR3 is TGCGCCAGCAGCCATTTACGGACCTACGAGCAGTACTTC.

This clonotype showed up many times. The V call is TRBV4-1, the J call TRBJ2-1; D uncertain. Looked up from germline, CDR1 is MGHRA and CDR2 is YSYEKL. The CDR3 runs to 15 residues. The V and J ends lost 3 bases and 3 bases respectively, with 12 bases between them. CDR3 nucleotide sequence: TGCGCCAGCAGCCATCCCGCTTACGGCTACAATGAGCAGTTCTTC. Encoded protein: CASSHPAYGYNEQFF.

This clonotype was counted at least ten times. The rearrangement joins TRBV7-6 to TRBJ2-7; possibly TRBD2 for D (6 bases). V lost 0 bases to trimming and J lost 2 bases, with 8 bases between them. CDR3 length equals 14 residues. From germline, CDR1 is SGHVS and CDR2 FNYEAQ. The CDR3 DNA reads as TGTGCCAGCAGCTTAGCGGAGGGTCCCTACGAGCAGTACTTC. Translated: CASSLAEGPYEQYF.

This clonotype was counted many times. The chain joins TRBV7-2 to TRBJ2-2, with 7 bases fitting TRBD2. The CDR3 covers 15 residues. Germline V gene data show CDR1 as SGHTA and CDR2 as FQGNSA. V trimming: 4 bases; J trimming: 1 base; junction bases outside the gene matches: 3. The DNA for the CDR3 is TGTGCCAGCAGCTCGATAGCGGGGAACACCGGGGAGCTGTTTTTT. Translated, it gives CASSSIAGNTGELFF. Full variable domain (outside the CDR3, taken from reference TRBV7-2 and TRBJ2-2): GAGVSQSPSNKVTEKGKDVELRCDPISGHTALYWYRQSLGQGLEFLIYFQGNSAPDKSGLPSDRFSAERTGGSVSTLTIQRTQQEDSAVYLCASSSIAGNTGELFFGEGSRLTVL.

The chain uses TRBV20-1 and TRBJ2-3, with 9 bases lining up with TRBD2. Germline values: CDR1 DFQATT, CDR2 SNEGSKA (reference sequence). Trimming cost V 2 bases and J 2 bases; bases outside gene matches: 2. The CDR3 length is 14 residues. In nucleotides, the CDR3 is TGCAGTGCTAGACTAGCGGGGCCCACAGATACGCAGTATTTT. Amino acid sequence: CSARLAGPTDTQYF.

This clonotype was found many times. The V call is TRBV2, the J call TRBJ2-7, with 7 bases aligning to TRBD1. Germline V gene data show CDR1 as SNHLY and CDR2 as FYNNEI. J was trimmed by 2 bases and V by 7 bases; bases with no gene match: 5. The CDR3 extends over 13 amino acids. This chain's CDR3 is CASTWDRTYEQYF. In DNA form, the CDR3 reads TGTGCCAGCACCTGGGACAGAACCTACGAGCAGTACTTC.